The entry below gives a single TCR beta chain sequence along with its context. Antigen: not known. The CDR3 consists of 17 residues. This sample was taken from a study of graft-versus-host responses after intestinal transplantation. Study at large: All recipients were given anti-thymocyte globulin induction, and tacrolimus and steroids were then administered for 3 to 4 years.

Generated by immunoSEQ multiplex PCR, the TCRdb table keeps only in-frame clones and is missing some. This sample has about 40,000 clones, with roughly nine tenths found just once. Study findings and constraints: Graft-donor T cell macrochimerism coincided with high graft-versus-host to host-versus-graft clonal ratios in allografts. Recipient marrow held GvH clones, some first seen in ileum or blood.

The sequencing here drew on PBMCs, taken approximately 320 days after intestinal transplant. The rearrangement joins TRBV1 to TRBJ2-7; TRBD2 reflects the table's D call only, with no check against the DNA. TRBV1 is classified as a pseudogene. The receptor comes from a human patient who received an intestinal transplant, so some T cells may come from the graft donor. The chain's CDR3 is CTSSQVGGLAGVYEQYF. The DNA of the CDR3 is TGCACCAGCAGCCAGGTAGGGGGACTAGCGGGAGTCTACGAGCAGTACTTC.